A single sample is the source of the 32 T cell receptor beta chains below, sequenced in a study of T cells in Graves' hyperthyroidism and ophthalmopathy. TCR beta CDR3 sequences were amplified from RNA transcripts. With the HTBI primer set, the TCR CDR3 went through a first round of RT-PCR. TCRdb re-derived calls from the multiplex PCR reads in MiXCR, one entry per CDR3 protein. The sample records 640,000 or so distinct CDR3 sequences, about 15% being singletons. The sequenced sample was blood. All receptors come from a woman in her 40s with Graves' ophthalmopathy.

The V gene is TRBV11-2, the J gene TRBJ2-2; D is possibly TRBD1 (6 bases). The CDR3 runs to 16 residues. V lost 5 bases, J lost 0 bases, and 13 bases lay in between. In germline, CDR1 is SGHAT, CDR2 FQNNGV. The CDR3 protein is CASSRIGTTNTGELFF. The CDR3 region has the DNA TGTGCCAGCAGCCGTATCGGGACAACGAACACCGGGGAGCTGTTTTTT.

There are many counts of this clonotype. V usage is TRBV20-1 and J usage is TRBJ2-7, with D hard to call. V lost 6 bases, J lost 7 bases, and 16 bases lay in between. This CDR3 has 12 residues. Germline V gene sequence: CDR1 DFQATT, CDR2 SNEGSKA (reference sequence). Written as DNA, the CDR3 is TGCAGTGCAGAACTGGCCCAAACGGAGCAGTACTTC. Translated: CSAELAQTEQYF.

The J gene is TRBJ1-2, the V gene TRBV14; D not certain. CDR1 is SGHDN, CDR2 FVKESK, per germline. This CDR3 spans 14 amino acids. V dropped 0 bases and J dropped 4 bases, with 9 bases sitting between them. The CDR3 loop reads CASSQDWTAYGYTF. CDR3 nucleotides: TGTGCCAGCAGCCAAGATTGGACGGCCTATGGCTACACCTTC.

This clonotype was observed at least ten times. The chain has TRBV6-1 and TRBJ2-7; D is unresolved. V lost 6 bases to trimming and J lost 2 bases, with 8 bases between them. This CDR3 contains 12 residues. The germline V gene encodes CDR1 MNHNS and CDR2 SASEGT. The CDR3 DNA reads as TGTGCCAGCAGAAACCGCGCCTACGAGCAGTACTTC. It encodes CASRNRAYEQYF.

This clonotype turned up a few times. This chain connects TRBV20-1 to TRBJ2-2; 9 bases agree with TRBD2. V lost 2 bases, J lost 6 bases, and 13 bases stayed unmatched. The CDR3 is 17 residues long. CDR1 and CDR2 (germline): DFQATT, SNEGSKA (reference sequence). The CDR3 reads CSARPLTSGGGAGELFF. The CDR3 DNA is TGCAGTGCTAGACCCCTGACTAGCGGAGGTGGAGCCGGGGAGCTGTTTTTT.

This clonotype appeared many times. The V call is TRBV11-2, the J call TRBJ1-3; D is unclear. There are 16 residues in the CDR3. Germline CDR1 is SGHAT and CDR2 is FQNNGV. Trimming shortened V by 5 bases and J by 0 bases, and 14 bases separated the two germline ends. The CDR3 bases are TGTGCCAGCAGCCGCCCCTCTGCTAGCTCTGGAAACACCATATATTTT. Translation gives CASSRPSASSGNTIYF.

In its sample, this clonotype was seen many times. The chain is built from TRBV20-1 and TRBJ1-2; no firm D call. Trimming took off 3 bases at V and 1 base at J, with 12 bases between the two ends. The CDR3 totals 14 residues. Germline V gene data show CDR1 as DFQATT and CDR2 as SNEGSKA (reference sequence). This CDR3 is CSASGQADNYGYTF. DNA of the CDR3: TGCAGTGCTAGTGGTCAGGCGGATAACTATGGCTACACCTTC.

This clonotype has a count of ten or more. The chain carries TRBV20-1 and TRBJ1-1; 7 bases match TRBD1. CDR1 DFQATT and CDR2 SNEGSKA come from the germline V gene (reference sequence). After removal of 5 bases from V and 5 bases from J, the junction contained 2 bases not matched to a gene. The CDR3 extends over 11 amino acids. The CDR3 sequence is CSALRGTEAFF. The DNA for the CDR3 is TGCAGTGCTCTCAGGGGGACTGAAGCTTTCTTT.

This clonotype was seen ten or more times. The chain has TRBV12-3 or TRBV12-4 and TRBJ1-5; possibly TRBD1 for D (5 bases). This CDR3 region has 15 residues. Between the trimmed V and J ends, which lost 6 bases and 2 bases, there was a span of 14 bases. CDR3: CASRGGEVGNQPQHF. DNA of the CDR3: TGTGCCAGCAGGGGAGGGGAGGTAGGCAATCAGCCCCAGCATTTT.

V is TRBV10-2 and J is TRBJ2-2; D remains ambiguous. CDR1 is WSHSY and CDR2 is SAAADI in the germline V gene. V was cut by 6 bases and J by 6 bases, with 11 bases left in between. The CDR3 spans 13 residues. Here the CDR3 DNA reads TGCGCCAGCAGCGGTCTAGGGCCCGGGGAGCTGTTTTTT. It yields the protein CASSGLGPGELFF.

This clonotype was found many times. The CDR3 loop reads CASSLDGTSSYEQYF. The CDR3 region has the DNA TGTGCCAGCAGCTTAGATGGGACGAGCTCCTACGAGCAGTACTTC. The chain uses TRBV7-9 and TRBJ2-7; D may match TRBD1 or TRBD2 (5 bases each). V was shortened by 1 base and J by 0 bases, with 10 bases between the two germline ends. This CDR3 is 15 amino acids long. CDR1 is SEHNR, CDR2 FQNEAQ, per germline (reference sequence). Filled out from reference TRBV7-9 and TRBJ2-7, the complete variable domain reads DTGVSQNPRHKITKRGQNVTFRCDPISEHNRLYWYRQTLGQGPEFLTYFQNEAQLEKSRLLSDRFSAERPKGSFSTLEIQRTEQGDSAMYLCASSLDGTSSYEQYFGPGTRLTVT.

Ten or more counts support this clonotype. The CDR3 sequence is CASSVSNDYYEQYF. CDR3 coding DNA: TGCGCCAGCAGTGTTTCGAATGACTACTACGAGCAGTACTTC. V and J are TRBV10-2 and TRBJ2-7, with a weak D call TRBD2 (5 bases). Per the germline V gene, CDR1 is WSHSY and CDR2 is SAAADI. The CDR3 sequence is 14 residues long. With 4 bases removed from V and 3 bases from J, the gap between germline ends came to 13 bases.

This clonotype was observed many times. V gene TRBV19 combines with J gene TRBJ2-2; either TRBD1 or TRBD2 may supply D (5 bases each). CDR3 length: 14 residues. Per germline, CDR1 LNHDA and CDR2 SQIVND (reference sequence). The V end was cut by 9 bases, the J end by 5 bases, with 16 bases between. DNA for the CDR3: TGTGCCAGCCGGGACGCAAGGCGAACCGGGGAGCTGTTTTTT. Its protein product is CASRDARRTGELFF.

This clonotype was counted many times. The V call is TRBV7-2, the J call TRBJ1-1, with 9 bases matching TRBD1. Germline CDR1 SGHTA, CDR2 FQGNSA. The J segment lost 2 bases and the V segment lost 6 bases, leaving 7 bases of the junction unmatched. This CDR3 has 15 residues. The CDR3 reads CASRDRGWGNTEAFF. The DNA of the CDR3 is TGTGCCAGCAGGGACAGGGGTTGGGGCAACACTGAAGCTTTCTTT.

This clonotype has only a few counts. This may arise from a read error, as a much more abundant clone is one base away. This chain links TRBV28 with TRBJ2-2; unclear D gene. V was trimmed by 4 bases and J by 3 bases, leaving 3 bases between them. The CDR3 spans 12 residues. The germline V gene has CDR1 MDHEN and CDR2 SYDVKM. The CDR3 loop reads CASSWYTGELFF. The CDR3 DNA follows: TGTGCCAGCAGTTGGTACACCGGGGAGCTGTTTTTT.

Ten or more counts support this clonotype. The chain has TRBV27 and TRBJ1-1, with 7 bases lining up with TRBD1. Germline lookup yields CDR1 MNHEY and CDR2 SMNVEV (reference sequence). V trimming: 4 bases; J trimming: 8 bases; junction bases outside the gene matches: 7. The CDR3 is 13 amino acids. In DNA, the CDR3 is TGTGCCAGCAGTTCGTGGACAGGATCGGAAGCTTTCTTT. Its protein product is CASSSWTGSEAFF.

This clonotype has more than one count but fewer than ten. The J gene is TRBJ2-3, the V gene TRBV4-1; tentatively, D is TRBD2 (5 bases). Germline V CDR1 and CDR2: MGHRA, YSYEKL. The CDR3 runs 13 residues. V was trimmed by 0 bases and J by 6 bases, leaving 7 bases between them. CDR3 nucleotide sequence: TGCGCCAGCAGCCAAGAACGGGGTGATACGCAGTATTTT. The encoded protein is CASSQERGDTQYF.

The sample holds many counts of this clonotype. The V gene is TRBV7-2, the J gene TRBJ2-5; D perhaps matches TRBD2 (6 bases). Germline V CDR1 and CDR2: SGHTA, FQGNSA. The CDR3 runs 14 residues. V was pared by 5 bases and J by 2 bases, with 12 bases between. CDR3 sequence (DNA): TGTGCCAGCAGCCTGTGGACTACTCAAGAGACCCAGTACTTC. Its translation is CASSLWTTQETQYF. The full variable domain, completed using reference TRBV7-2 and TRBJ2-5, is GAGVSQSPSNKVTEKGKDVELRCDPISGHTALYWYRQSLGQGLEFLIYFQGNSAPDKSGLPSDRFSAERTGGSVSTLTIQRTQQEDSAVYLCASSLWTTQETQYFGPGTRLLVL.

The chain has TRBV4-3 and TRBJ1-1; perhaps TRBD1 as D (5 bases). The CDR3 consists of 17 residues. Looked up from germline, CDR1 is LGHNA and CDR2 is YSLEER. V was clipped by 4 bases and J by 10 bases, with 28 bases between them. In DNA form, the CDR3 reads TGCGCCAGCAGCCCAGACCTGGGGACGGTGATGCGCTGGGGAGCTTTCTTT. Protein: CASSPDLGTVMRWGAFF.

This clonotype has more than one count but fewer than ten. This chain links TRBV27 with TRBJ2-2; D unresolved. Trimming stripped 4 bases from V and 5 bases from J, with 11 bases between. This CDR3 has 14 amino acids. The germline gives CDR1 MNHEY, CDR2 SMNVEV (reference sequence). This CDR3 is CASSSLGATGELFF. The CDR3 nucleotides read TGTGCCAGCAGTTCCCTAGGAGCGACCGGGGAGCTGTTTTTT.

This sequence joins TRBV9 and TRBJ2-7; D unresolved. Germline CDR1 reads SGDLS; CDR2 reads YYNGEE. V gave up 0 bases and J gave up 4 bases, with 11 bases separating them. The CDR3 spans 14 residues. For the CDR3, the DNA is TGTGCCAGCAGCGTAGGAGGATTTCCTTACGAGCAGTACTTC. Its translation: CASSVGGFPYEQYF.

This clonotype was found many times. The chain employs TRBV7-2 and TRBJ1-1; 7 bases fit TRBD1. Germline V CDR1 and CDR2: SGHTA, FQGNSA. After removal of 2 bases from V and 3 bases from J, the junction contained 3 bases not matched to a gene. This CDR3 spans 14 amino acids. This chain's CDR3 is CASSLPTGYTEAFF. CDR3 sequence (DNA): TGTGCCAGCAGCTTACCGACAGGGTACACTGAAGCTTTCTTT.

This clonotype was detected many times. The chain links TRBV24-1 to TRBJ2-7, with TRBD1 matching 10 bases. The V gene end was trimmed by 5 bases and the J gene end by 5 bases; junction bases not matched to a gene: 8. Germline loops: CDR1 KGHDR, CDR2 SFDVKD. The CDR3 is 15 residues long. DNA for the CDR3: TGTGCCACCAGTGCCTCCGGGACAGGGGATAACGAGCAGTACTTC. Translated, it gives CATSASGTGDNEQYF.

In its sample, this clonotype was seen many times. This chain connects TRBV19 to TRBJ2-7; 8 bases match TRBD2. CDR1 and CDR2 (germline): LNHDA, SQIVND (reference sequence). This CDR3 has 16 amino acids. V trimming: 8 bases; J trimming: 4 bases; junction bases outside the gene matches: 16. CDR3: CASSALGWSGSYEQYF. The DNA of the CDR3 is TGTGCCAGTTCGGCCCTCGGGTGGAGCGGGAGTTACGAGCAGTACTTC.

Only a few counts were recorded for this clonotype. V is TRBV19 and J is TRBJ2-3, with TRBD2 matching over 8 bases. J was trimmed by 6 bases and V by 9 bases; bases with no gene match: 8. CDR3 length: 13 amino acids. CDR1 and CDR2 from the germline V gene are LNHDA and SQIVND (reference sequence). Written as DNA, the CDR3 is TGTGCCAGCGCTCAGCGGGAGCTCGATACGCAGTATTTT. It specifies CASAQRELDTQYF.

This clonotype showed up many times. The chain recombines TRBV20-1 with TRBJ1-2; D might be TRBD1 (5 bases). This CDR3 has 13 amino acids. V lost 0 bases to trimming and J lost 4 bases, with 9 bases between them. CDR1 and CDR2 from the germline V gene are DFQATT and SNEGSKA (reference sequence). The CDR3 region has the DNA TGCAGTGCTAGAGATAGCACAGGCTATGGCTACACCTTC. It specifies CSARDSTGYGYTF.

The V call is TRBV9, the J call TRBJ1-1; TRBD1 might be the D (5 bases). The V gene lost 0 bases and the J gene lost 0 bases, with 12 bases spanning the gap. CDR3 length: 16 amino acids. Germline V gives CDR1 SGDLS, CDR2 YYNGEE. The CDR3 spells CASSVGSQGLNTEAFF. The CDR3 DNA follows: TGTGCCAGCAGCGTAGGAAGTCAGGGTCTGAACACTGAAGCTTTCTTT.

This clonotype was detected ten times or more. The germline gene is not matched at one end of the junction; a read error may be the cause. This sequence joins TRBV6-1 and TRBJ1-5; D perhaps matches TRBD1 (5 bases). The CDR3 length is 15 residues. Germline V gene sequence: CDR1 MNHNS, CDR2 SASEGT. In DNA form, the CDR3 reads TGTGCCGGCAGTGAAGGAACAGGCGAGGGACAGCCCCAGCATTTT. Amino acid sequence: CAGSEGTGEGQPQHF.

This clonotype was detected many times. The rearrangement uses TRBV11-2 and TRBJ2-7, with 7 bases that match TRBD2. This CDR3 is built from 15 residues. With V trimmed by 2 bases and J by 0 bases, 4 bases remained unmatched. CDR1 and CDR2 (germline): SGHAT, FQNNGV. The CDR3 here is CASSLLAVDSYEQYF. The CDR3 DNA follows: TGTGCCAGCAGCTTACTAGCGGTTGACTCCTACGAGCAGTACTTC.

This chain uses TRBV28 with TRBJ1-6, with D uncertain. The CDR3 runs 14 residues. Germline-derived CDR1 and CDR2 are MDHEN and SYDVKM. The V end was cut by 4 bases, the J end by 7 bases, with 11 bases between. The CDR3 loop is CASSSVQANSPLHF. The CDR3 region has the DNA TGTGCCAGCAGTTCCGTACAAGCGAATTCACCCCTCCACTTT.

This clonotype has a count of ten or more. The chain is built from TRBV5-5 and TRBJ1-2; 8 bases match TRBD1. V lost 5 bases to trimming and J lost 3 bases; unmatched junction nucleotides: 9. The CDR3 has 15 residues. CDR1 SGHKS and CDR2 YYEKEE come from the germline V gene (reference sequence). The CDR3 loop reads CASSFAGGAHYGYTF. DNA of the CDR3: TGTGCCAGCAGTTTTGCAGGGGGCGCGCACTATGGCTACACCTTC.

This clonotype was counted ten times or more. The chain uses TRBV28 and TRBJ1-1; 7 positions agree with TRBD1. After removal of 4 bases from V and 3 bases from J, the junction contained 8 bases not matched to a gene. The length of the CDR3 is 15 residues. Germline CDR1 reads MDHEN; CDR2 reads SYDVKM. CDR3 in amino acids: CASSYRGSLYTEAFF. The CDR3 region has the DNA TGTGCCAGCAGTTACAGGGGCTCCCTCTACACTGAAGCTTTCTTT.